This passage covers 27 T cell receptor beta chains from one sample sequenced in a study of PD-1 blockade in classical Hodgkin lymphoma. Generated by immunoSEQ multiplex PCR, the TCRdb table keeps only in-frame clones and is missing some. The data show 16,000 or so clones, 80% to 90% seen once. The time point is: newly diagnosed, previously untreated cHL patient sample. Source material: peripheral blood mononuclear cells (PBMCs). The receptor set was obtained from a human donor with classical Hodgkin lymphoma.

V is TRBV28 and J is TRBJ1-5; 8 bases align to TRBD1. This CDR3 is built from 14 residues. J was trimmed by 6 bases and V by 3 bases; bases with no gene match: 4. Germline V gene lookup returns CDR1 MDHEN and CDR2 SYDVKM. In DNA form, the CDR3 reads TGTGCCAGCAGTTTGACAGGGGATGGTCAGCCCCAGCATTTT. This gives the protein CASSLTGDGQPQHF. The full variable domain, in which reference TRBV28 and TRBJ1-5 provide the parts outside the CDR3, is DVKVTQSSRYLVKRTGEKVFLECVQDMDHENMFWYRQDPGLGLRLIYFSYDVKMKEKGDIPEGYSVSREKKERFSLILESASTNQTSMYLCASSLTGDGQPQHFGDGTRLSIL.

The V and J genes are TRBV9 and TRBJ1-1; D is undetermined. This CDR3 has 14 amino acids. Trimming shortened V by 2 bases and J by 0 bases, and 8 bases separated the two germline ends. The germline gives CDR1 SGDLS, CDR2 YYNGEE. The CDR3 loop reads CASSVSSMNTEAFF. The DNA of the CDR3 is TGTGCCAGCAGCGTCAGTTCCATGAACACTGAAGCTTTCTTT.

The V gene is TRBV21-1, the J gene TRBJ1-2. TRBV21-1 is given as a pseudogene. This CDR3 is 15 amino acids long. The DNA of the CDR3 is TGTGCCAGCAGCAAGCCCGGGATAGCTAACTATGGCTACACCTTC. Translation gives CASSKPGIANYGYTF.

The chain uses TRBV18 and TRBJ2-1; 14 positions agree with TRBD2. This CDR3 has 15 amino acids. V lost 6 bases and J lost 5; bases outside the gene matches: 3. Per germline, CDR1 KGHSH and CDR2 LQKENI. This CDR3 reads CASSRLAGGDNEQFF. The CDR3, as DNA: TGTGCCAGCTCGCGACTAGCGGGGGGGGACAATGAGCAGTTCTTC.

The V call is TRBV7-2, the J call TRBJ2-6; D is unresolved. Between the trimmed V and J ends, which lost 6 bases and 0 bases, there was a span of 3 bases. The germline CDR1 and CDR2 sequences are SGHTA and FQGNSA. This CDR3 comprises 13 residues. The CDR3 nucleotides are TGTGCCAGCAGGTACTCTGGGGCCAACGTCCTGACTTTC. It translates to CASRYSGANVLTF.

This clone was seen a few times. This chain's CDR3 is CASILGGDSYEQYF. In DNA form, the CDR3 reads TGTGCCAGCATCCTGGGGGGGGACTCCTACGAGCAGTACTTC. The chain recombines TRBV6-1 with TRBJ2-7; 7 positions match TRBD2. There are 14 residues in the CDR3. V was pared by 7 bases and J by 0 bases, with 6 bases of the junction left unmatched. Germline V gives CDR1 MNHNS, CDR2 SASEGT.

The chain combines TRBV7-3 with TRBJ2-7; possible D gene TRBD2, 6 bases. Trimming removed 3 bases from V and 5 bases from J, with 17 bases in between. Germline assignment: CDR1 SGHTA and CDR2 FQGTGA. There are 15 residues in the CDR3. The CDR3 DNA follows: TGTGCCAGCAGCTTTCAAGCGGGCTCAATCCACGAGCAGTACTTC. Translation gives CASSFQAGSIHEQYF.

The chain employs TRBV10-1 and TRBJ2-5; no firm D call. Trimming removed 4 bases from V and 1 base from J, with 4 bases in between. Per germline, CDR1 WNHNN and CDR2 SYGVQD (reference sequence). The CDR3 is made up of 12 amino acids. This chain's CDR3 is CASSGSQETQYF. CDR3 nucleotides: TGCGCCAGCAGTGGTTCCCAAGAGACCCAGTACTTC.

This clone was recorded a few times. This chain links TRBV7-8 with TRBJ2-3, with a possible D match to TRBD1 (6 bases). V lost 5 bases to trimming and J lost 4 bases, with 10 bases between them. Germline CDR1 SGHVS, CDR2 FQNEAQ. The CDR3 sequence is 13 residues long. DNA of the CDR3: TGTGCCAGCAGCACTGAGGGGGCAGATACGCAGTATTTT. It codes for CASSTEGADTQYF.

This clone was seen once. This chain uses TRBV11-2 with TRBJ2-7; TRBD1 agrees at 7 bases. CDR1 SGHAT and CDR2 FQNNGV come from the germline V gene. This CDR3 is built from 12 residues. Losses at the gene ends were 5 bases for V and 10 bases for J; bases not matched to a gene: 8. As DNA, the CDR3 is TGTGCCAGCAGCGGGCCGGGACAGAGACAGTACTTC. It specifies CASSGPGQRQYF.

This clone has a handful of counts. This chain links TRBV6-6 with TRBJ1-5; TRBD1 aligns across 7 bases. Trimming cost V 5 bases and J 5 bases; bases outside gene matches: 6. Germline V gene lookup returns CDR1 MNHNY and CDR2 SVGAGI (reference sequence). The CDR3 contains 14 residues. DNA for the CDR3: TGTGCCAGCAGTATCCGGGACAGAGATCAGCCCCAGCATTTT. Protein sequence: CASSIRDRDQPQHF.

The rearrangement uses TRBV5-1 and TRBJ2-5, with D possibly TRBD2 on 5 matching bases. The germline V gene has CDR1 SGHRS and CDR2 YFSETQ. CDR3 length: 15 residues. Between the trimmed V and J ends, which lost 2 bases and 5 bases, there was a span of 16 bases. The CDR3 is CASSFFATSGETQYF. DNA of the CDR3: TGCGCCAGCAGCTTTTTTGCTACCTCGGGGGAGACCCAGTACTTC. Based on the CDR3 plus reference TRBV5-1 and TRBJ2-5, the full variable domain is KAGVTQTPRYLIKTRGQQVTLSCSPISGHRSVSWYQQTPGQGLQFLFEYFSETQRNKGNFPGRFSGRQFSNSRSEMNVSTLELGDSALYLCASSFFATSGETQYFGPGTRLLVL.

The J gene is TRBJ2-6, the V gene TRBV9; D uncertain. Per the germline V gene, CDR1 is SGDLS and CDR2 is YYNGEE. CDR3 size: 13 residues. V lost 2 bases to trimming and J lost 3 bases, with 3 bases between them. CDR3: CASSVFGANVLTF. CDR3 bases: TGTGCCAGCAGCGTGTTTGGGGCCAACGTCCTGACTTTC.

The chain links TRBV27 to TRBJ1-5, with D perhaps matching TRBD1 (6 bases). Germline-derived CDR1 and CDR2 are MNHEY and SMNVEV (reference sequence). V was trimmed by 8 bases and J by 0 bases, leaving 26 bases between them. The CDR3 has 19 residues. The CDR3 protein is CASQYCGGGPLDSNQPQHF. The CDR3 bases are TGTGCCAGCCAGTATTGTGGGGGGGGCCCTTTGGATAGCAATCAGCCCCAGCATTTT.

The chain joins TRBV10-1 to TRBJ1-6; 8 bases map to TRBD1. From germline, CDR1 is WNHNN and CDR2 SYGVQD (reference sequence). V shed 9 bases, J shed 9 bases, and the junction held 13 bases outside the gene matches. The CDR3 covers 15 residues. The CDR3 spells CARRKDRAVVSPLHF. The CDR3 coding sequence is TGCGCCAGAAGGAAGGACAGGGCCGTGGTTTCACCCCTCCACTTT.

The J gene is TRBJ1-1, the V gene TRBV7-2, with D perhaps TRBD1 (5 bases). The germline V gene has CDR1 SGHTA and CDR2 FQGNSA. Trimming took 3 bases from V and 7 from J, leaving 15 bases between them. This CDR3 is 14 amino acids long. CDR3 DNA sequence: TGTGCCAGCAGCTTGGGCAGGAGGAGGGGTGAAGCTTTCTTT. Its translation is CASSLGRRRGEAFF.

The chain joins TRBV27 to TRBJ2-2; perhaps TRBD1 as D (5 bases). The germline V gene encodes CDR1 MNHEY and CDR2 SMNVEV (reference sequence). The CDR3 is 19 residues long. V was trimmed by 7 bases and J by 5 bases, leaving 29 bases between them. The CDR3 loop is CASTFQVRLDRKGTGELFF. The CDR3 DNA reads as TGTGCCAGCACCTTCCAAGTCCGCCTTGACAGAAAGGGGACCGGGGAGCTGTTTTTT.

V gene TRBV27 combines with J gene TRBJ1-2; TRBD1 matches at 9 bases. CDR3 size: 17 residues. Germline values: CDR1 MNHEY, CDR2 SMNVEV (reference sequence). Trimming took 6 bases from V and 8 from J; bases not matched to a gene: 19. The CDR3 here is CASRLLGTGSRFEGYTF. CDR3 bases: TGTGCCAGCAGGCTCCTCGGGACAGGGTCTAGGTTTGAAGGCTACACCTTC.

The CDR3 DNA reads TGTGCCAGCCGGCAGGTAGCGGGAGTGGGAGATACGCAGTATTTT. It specifies CASRQVAGVGDTQYF. The chain combines TRBV9 with TRBJ2-3; 9 bases align to TRBD2. V dropped 7 bases and J dropped 5; count of bases not matched to a gene: 11. CDR1 SGDLS and CDR2 YYNGEE come from the germline V gene. There are 15 residues in the CDR3.

The DNA for the CDR3 is TGTGCCAGCAGGGCAGACAGAGTTAACACTGAAGCTTTCTTT. It yields the protein CASRADRVNTEAFF. J is TRBJ1-1 and V is TRBV2; D is perhaps TRBD1 (5 bases). The CDR3 has 14 amino acids. V lost 6 bases, J lost 2 bases, and 13 bases lay in between. Germline V gene sequence: CDR1 SNHLY, CDR2 FYNNEI.

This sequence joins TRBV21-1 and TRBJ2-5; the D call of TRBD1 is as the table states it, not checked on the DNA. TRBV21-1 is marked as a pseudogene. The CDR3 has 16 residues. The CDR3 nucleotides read TGTGCCAGCAGCACGCGATCGACAGGCACACAAGAGACCCAGTACTTC. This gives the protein CASSTRSTGTQETQYF.

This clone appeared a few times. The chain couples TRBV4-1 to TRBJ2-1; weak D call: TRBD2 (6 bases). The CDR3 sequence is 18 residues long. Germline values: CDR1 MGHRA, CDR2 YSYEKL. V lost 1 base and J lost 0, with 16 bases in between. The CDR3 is CASSQVDTGVSSYNEQFF. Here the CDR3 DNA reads TGCGCCAGCAGCCAAGTAGATACGGGGGTTAGCTCCTACAATGAGCAGTTCTTC.

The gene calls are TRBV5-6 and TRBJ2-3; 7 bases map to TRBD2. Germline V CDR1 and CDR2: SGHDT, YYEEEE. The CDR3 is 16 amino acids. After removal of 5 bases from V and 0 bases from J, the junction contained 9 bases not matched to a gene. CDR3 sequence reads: CASSPLSAGSTDTQYF. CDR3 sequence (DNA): TGTGCCAGCAGTCCCCTATCAGCGGGAAGCACAGATACGCAGTATTTT.

The CDR3 is CASSLEGAGANYGYTF. DNA of the CDR3: TGTGCCAGCAGCTTGGAGGGCGCAGGGGCCAACTATGGCTACACCTTC. The V gene is TRBV5-4, the J gene TRBJ1-2, with D possibly matching TRBD1 (6 bases). Trimming took 0 bases from V and 2 from J, leaving 14 bases between them. In germline, CDR1 is SGHNT, CDR2 YYREEE (reference sequence). This CDR3 is 16 amino acids long.

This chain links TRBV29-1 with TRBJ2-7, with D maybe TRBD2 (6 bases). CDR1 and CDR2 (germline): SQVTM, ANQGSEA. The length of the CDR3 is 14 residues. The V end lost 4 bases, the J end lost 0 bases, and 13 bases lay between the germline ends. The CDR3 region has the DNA TGCAGCGTTGTCCGCGGGGTCAGCTCCTACGAGCAGTACTTC. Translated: CSVVRGVSSYEQYF.

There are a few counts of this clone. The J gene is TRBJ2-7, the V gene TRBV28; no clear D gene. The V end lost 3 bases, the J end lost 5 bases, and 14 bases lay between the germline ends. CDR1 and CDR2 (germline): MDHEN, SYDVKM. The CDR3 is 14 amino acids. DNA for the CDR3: TGTGCCAGCAGTTTTAGTGGTAGTGTACACGAGCAGTACTTC. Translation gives CASSFSGSVHEQYF.

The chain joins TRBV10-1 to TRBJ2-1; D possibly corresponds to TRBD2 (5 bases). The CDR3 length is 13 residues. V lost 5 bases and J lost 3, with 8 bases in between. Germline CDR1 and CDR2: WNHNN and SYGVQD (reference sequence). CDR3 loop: CASSFTSYNEQFF. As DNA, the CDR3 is TGCGCCAGCAGTTTTACTAGCTACAATGAGCAGTTCTTC.